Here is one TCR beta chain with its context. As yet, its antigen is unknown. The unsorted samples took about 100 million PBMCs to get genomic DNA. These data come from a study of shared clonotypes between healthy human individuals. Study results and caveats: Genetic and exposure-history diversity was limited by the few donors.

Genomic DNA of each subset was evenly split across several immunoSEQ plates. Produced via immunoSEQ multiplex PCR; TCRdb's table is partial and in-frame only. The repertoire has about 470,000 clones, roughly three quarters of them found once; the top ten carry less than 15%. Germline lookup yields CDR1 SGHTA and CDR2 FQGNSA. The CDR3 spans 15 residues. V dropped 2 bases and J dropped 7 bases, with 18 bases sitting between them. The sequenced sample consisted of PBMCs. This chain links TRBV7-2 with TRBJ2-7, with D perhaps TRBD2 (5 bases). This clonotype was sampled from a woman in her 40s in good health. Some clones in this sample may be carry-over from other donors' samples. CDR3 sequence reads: CASSLPRARLGEQYF. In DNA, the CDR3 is TGTGCCAGCAGCTTACCGAGGGCTAGGCTGGGGGAGCAGTACTTC.